This section outlines one T cell receptor (beta chain) sequence together with its context. This sample is part of a study of T cell changes during pregnancy in multiple sclerosis. Clones were sequenced by immunoSEQ multiplex PCR, and TCRdb holds only the in-frame ones, with some missing. This sample has 36,000 or so clones; approximately 89% occur once, and the top ten carry about 11%. The TCR comes from a female donor with multiple sclerosis, enrolled in a pregnancy study. Sample: CD8+ T cells from peripheral blood mononuclear cells, taken in the third trimester of pregnancy.

CDR3 protein: CASSWAGSTGELFF. The CDR3 DNA reads as TGCGCCAGCAGCTGGGCGGGATCCACCGGGGAGCTGTTTTTT. This chain connects TRBV5-1 to TRBJ2-2; TRBD2 is a possible D gene (6 bases). Germline values: CDR1 SGHRS, CDR2 YFSETQ. V was clipped by 3 bases and J by 4 bases, with 10 bases between them. This CDR3 region has 14 residues.